The 16 T cell receptor beta chains reported below all come from one sample, sequenced in a study of T cell repertoires in cytomegalovirus infection. These TCRs are of unknown antigen specificity. TCRdb ran MiXCR on the reads and lists one entry per CDR3 protein. The table lists about 770,000 distinct CDR3 sequences, almost 30% of them singletons, with about an eighth in the top ten. The material was cultured CD8+ T cells from PBMCs, obtained from culture after CMV antigen stimulation. The receptors originated from a human donor in good health (CMV status not recorded). Some clones in this sample may be carry-over from other donors' samples.

This clonotype was counted only a few times. The V and J genes are TRBV27 and TRBJ2-1, with a weak D call TRBD2 (6 bases). The V gene lost 7 bases and the J gene lost 0 bases, with 16 bases spanning the gap. CDR1 and CDR2 (germline): MNHEY, SMNVEV (reference sequence). The CDR3 extends over 16 amino acids. DNA of the CDR3: TGTGCCAGCATCGGAACTAGCAGTAGCTCCTACAATGAGCAGTTCTTC. Amino acid sequence: CASIGTSSSSYNEQFF.

The V gene is TRBV20-1, the J gene TRBJ2-1, with TRBD1 matching 7 bases. The junction had 2 bases not matched to a gene; V was cut back by 2 bases and J by 1 base. Germline CDR1 reads DFQATT; CDR2 reads SNEGSKA (reference sequence). The CDR3 is 14 amino acids. The CDR3 loop reads CSARPRGSYNEQFF. CDR3 nucleotide sequence: TGCAGTGCTAGACCCAGGGGGTCCTACAATGAGCAGTTCTTC.

This clonotype has a count of ten or more. This chain connects TRBV7-6 to TRBJ1-2, with D possibly TRBD1 on 6 matching bases. This CDR3 is built from 18 residues. Germline V lookup: CDR1 SGHVS, CDR2 FNYEAQ. Trimming stripped 0 bases from V and 1 base from J, with 18 bases between. CDR3 in amino acids: CASSLAGTRPDFNYGYTF. The CDR3 coding sequence is TGTGCCAGCAGCTTAGCGGGGACACGACCCGACTTTAACTATGGCTACACCTTC.

This clonotype came up a few times. This sequence joins TRBV6-5 and TRBJ1-4; D is uncertain. Germline loops: CDR1 MNHEY, CDR2 SVGAGI. Trimming shortened V by 2 bases and J by 7 bases, and 11 bases separated the two germline ends. This CDR3 is built from 14 residues. The CDR3 spells CASSYTGRGEKLFF. CDR3 DNA: TGTGCCAGCAGTTACACCGGCCGGGGTGAAAAACTGTTTTTT.

The CDR3 nucleotides read TGTGCCAGTAGTATCCCGACAGGGGGCGACCAGCCCCAGCATTTT. As protein: CASSIPTGGDQPQHF. This rearrangement joins TRBV19 to TRBJ1-5, with 10 nucleotides matching TRBD1. CDR3 length equals 15 residues. Unmatched junction bases numbered 6, after V lost 3 bases and J lost 7 bases. CDR1 and CDR2 from the germline V gene are LNHDA and SQIVND (reference sequence).

This clonotype was counted between two and nine times. The gene calls are TRBV27 and TRBJ2-1; the D gene is possibly TRBD2 (7 bases). There are 14 residues in the CDR3. The ends were cut back, 2 bases at V and 8 bases at J, with 13 bases in the middle. CDR1 is MNHEY and CDR2 is SMNVEV in the germline V gene (reference sequence). CDR3 bases: TGTGCCAGCAGTTTAATCGGGGGGCTCGATGAGCAGTTCTTC. Its protein product is CASSLIGGLDEQFF.

This clonotype has a handful of counts. The J gene is TRBJ2-7, the V gene TRBV7-8; 7 positions match TRBD1. This CDR3 has 12 amino acids. Germline V CDR1 and CDR2: SGHVS, FQNEAQ. J was trimmed by 6 bases and V by 4 bases; bases with no gene match: 3. CDR3 in amino acids: CASSSRDSEQYF. The DNA of the CDR3 is TGTGCCAGCAGCTCCCGGGACAGCGAGCAGTACTTC. Using reference TRBV7-8 and TRBJ2-7 for the parts outside the CDR3, the full variable domain is GAGVSQSPRYKVAKRGQDVALRCDPISGHVSLFWYQQALGQGPEFLTYFQNEAQLDKSGLPSDRFFAERPEGSVSTLKIQRTQQEDSAVYLCASSSRDSEQYFGPGTRLTVT.

This clonotype has only a few counts. The genes are TRBV12-3 or TRBV12-4 and TRBJ2-3; no clear D. The CDR3 covers 15 residues. Trimming pared 4 bases from V and 3 bases from J, leaving 14 bases between. The DNA for the CDR3 is TGTGCCAGCAGTTGGGGAAACCTACGGACAGATACGCAGTATTTT. Encoded protein: CASSWGNLRTDTQYF.

The genes are TRBV15 and TRBJ2-7, with 7 nucleotides matching TRBD1. CDR1 and CDR2 (germline): LNHNV, YYDKDF (reference sequence). With V trimmed by 0 bases and J by 5 bases, 7 bases remained unmatched. The CDR3 runs to 15 residues. CDR3: CATSREAGGTHEQYF. The CDR3 DNA follows: TGTGCCACCAGCAGAGAGGCAGGGGGTACCCACGAGCAGTACTTC.

The rearrangement joins TRBV7-2 to TRBJ2-1; 9 nucleotides match TRBD1. This CDR3 is built from 15 residues. Trimming removed 5 bases from V and 8 bases from J; junction bases left unmatched: 10. Looked up from germline, CDR1 is SGHTA and CDR2 is FQGNSA. The CDR3 is CASSVGQGRGDEQFF. The CDR3 DNA sequence: TGTGCCAGCAGCGTGGGACAGGGTAGGGGTGATGAGCAGTTCTTC. The full variable domain, with the rest looked up from reference TRBV7-2 and TRBJ2-1, is GAGVSQSPSNKVTEKGKDVELRCDPISGHTALYWYRQSLGQGLEFLIYFQGNSAPDKSGLPSDRFSAERTGGSVSTLTIQRTQQEDSAVYLCASSVGQGRGDEQFFGPGTRLTVL.

This clonotype was observed a handful of times. The chain uses TRBV7-9 and TRBJ2-5; D could derive from TRBD1 or TRBD2 (5 bases each). V lost 3 bases and J lost 7, with 12 bases in between. CDR1 and CDR2 from the germline V gene are SEHNR and FQNEAQ (reference sequence). This CDR3 is 13 amino acids long. The CDR3 reads CASSFRDPGTQYF. The CDR3 DNA is TGTGCCAGCAGCTTCCGGGACCCAGGGACCCAGTACTTC.

This clonotype was counted only a few times. The chain is built from TRBV7-9 and TRBJ2-7, with D tentatively TRBD1 (5 bases). CDR1 SEHNR and CDR2 FQNEAQ come from the germline V gene (reference sequence). V lost 2 bases, J lost 0 bases, and 17 bases lay in between. The CDR3 consists of 17 residues. CDR3 sequence reads: CASSLHILRQSSYEQYF. The CDR3 region has the DNA TGTGCCAGCAGCTTACATATCTTGCGACAGAGCTCCTACGAGCAGTACTTC.

The rearrangement joins TRBV29-1 to TRBJ1-4; maybe TRBD1 (5 bases). The V gene's germline CDR1 is SQVTM and CDR2 ANQGSEA. The V end lost 8 bases, the J end lost 6 bases, and 16 bases lay between the germline ends. This CDR3 contains 13 residues. The CDR3 is CSSRPLGDEKLFF. CDR3 DNA sequence: TGCAGCTCGCGACCCTTGGGGGATGAAAAACTGTTTTTT.

This clonotype was detected only a few times. The chain couples TRBV28 to TRBJ2-1; TRBD2 might be the D (6 bases). This CDR3 has 18 amino acids. V lost 6 bases and J 7 bases, leaving 28 bases between the germline ends. Germline assignment: CDR1 MDHEN and CDR2 SYDVKM. CDR3 DNA: TGTGCCAGCAGACGGTCGGGTGGAGGGGTCAGGTTTTCTAATGAGCAGTTCTTC. It codes for CASRRSGGGVRFSNEQFF.

This clonotype was seen a single time. The chain has TRBV29-1 and TRBJ2-3, with D tentatively TRBD1 (5 bases). The CDR3 totals 14 residues. Trimming took 3 bases from V and 5 from J, leaving 15 bases between them. From germline, CDR1 is SQVTM and CDR2 ANQGSEA. The CDR3: CSVDDSERGDTQYF. The CDR3 bases are TGCAGCGTTGATGACTCCGAAAGGGGAGATACGCAGTATTTT.

This clonotype was picked up many times. For the CDR3, the DNA is TGTGCCAGCAGTTATTCTCGGGGTCTCCACAATGAGCAGTTCTTC. Protein sequence: CASSYSRGLHNEQFF. The V gene is TRBV6-1, the J gene TRBJ2-1; a possible D gene is TRBD2 (5 bases). The CDR3 has 15 residues. From germline, CDR1 is MNHNS and CDR2 SASEGT. The V and J ends lost 5 bases and 5 bases respectively, with 16 bases between them.